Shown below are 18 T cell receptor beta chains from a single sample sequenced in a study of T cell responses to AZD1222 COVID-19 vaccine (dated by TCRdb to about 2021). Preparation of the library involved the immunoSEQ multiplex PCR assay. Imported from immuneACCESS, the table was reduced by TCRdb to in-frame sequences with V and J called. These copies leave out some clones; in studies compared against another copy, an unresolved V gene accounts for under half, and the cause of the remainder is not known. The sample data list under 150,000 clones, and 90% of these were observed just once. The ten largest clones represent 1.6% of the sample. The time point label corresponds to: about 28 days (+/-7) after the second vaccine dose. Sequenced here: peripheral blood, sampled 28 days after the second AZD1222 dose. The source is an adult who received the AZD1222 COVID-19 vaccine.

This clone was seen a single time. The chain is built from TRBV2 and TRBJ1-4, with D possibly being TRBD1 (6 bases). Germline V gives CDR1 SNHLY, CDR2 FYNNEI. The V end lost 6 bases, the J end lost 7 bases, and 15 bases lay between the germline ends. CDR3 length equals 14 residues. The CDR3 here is CASSQQGPREKLFF. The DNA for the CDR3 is TGTGCCAGCAGCCAACAGGGCCCTCGTGAAAAACTGTTTTTT.

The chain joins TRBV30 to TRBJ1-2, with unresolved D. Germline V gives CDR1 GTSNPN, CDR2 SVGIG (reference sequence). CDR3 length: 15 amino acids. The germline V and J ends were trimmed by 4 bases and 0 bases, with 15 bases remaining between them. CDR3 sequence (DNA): TGTGCCTGGATCCGATCGTCCATAACTAACTATGGCTACACCTTC. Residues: CAWIRSSITNYGYTF.

In DNA form, the CDR3 reads TGCGCCAGCAGCCAAGTCGTTGCGGGGAGCTCCTACGAGCAGTACTTC. This gives the protein CASSQVVAGSSYEQYF. The chain links TRBV4-3 to TRBJ2-7; tentative D call: TRBD2 (6 bases). Trimming left V 1 base short and J 0 bases short, with 13 bases between. The CDR3 spans 16 residues. The germline V gene encodes CDR1 LGHNA and CDR2 YSLEER.

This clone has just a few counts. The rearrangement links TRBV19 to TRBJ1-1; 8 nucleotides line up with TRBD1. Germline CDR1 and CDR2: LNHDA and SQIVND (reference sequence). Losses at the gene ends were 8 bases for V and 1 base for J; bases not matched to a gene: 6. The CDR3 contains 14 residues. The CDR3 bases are TGTGCCAGTTCAACAGGGGGGACGAACACTGAAGCTTTCTTT. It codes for CASSTGGTNTEAFF. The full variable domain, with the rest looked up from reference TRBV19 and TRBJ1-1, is DGGITQSPKYLFRKEGQNVTLSCEQNLNHDAMYWYRQDPGQGLRLIYYSQIVNDFQKGDIAEGYSVSREKKESFPLTVTSAQKNPTAFYLCASSTGGTNTEAFFGQGTRLTVV.

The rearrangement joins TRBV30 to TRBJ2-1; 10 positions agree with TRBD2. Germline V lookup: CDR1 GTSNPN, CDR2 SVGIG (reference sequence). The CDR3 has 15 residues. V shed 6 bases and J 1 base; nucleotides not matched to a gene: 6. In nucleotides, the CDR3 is TGTGCCTGCCATAGCGGGAGGTTATCCTACAATGAGCAGTTCTTC. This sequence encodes CACHSGRLSYNEQFF.

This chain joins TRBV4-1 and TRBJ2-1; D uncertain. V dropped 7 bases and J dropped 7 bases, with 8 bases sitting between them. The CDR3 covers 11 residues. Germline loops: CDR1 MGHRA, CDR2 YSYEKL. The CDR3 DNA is TGCGCCAGCATTTATGGAAATGAGCAGTTCTTC. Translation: CASIYGNEQFF.

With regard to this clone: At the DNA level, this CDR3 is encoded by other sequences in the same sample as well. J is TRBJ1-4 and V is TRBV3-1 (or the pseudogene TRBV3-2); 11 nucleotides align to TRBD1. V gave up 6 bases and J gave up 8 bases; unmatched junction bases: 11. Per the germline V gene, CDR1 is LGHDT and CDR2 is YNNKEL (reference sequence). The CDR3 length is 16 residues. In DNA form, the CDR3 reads TGTGCCAGCAGTCAGAAAGCCGGGACAGGGGGAGAAAAACTGTTTTTT. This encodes CASSQKAGTGGEKLFF.

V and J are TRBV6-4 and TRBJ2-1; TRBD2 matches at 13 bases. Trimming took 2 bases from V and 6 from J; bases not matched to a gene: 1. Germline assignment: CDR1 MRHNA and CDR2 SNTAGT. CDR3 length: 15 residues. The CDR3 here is CASSDGTSGINEQFF. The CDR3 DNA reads TGTGCCAGCAGTGACGGGACTAGCGGGATCAATGAGCAGTTCTTC.

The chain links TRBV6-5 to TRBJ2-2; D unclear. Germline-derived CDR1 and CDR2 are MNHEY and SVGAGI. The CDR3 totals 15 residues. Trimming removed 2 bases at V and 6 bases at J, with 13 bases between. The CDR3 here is CASSYGATGSGELFF. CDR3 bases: TGTGCCAGCAGTTACGGAGCGACCGGGTCCGGGGAGCTGTTTTTT.

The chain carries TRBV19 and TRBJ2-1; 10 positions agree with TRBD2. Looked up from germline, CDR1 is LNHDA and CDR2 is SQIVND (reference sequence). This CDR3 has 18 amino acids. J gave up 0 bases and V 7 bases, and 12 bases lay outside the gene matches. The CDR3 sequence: CASKGAGTSVFSYNEQFF. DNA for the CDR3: TGTGCCAGTAAAGGGGCCGGGACTAGCGTTTTCTCCTACAATGAGCAGTTCTTC. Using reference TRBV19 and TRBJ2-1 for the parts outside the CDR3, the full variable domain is DGGITQSPKYLFRKEGQNVTLSCEQNLNHDAMYWYRQDPGQGLRLIYYSQIVNDFQKGDIAEGYSVSREKKESFPLTVTSAQKNPTAFYLCASKGAGTSVFSYNEQFFGPGTRLTVL.

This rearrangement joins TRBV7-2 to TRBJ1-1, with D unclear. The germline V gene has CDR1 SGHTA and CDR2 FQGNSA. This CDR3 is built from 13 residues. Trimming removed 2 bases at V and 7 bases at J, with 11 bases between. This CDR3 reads CASSLMTPGEAFF. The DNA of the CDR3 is TGTGCCAGCAGCTTAATGACACCGGGTGAAGCTTTCTTT. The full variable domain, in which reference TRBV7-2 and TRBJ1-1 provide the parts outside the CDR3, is GAGVSQSPSNKVTEKGKDVELRCDPISGHTALYWYRQSLGQGLEFLIYFQGNSAPDKSGLPSDRFSAERTGGSVSTLTIQRTQQEDSAVYLCASSLMTPGEAFFGQGTRLTVV.

CDR3 in amino acids: CAWSPAGYGYTF. The CDR3 nucleotides read TGTGCCTGGAGCCCCGCAGGGTATGGCTACACCTTC. V and J are TRBV30 and TRBJ1-2; TRBD1 is a possible D gene (5 bases). The CDR3 contains 12 residues. CDR1 is GTSNPN, CDR2 SVGIG, per germline (reference sequence). The V end was cut by 3 bases, the J end by 5 bases, with 10 bases between.

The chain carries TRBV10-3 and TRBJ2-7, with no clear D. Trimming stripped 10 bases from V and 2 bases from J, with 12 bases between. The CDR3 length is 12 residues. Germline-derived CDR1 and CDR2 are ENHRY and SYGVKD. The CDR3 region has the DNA TGTGCCACAAAAACCCCGGCCTACGAGCAGTACTTC. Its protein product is CATKTPAYEQYF.

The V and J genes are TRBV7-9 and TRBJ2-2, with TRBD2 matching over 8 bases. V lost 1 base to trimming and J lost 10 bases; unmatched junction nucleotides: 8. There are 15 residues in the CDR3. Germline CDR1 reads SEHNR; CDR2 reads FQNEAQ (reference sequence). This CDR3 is CASSLGGSGNEELFF. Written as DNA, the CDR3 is TGTGCCAGCAGCTTAGGTGGTAGCGGGAATGAGGAGCTGTTTTTT.

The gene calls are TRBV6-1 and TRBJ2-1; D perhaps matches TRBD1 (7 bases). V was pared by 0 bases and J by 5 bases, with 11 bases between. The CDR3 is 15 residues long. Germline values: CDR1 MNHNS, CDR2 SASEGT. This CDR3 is CASSEAGGQNNEQFF. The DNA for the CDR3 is TGTGCCAGCAGTGAAGCGGGGGGACAGAACAATGAGCAGTTCTTC.

CDR3 sequence reads: CASSHYGYTF. DNA of the CDR3: TGTGCCAGCAGCCACTATGGCTACACCTTC. J is TRBJ1-2 and V is TRBV28; D is ambiguous. The CDR3 consists of 10 residues. Trimming cost V 6 bases and J 3 bases, with 2 bases left between them. Germline V lookup: CDR1 MDHEN, CDR2 SYDVKM.

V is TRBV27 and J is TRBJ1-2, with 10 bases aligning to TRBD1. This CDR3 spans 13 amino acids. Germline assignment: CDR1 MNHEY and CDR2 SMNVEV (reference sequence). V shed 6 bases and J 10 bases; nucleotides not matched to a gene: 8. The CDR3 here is CASRFGTGVFYTF. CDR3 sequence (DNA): TGTGCCAGCAGATTTGGGACAGGGGTGTTCTACACCTTC.

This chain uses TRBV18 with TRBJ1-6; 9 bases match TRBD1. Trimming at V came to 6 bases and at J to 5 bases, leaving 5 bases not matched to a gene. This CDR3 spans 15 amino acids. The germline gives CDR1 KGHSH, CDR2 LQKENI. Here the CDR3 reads CASSPDRGNNSPLHF. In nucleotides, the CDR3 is TGTGCCAGCTCCCCGGACAGGGGAAATAATTCACCCCTCCACTTT.